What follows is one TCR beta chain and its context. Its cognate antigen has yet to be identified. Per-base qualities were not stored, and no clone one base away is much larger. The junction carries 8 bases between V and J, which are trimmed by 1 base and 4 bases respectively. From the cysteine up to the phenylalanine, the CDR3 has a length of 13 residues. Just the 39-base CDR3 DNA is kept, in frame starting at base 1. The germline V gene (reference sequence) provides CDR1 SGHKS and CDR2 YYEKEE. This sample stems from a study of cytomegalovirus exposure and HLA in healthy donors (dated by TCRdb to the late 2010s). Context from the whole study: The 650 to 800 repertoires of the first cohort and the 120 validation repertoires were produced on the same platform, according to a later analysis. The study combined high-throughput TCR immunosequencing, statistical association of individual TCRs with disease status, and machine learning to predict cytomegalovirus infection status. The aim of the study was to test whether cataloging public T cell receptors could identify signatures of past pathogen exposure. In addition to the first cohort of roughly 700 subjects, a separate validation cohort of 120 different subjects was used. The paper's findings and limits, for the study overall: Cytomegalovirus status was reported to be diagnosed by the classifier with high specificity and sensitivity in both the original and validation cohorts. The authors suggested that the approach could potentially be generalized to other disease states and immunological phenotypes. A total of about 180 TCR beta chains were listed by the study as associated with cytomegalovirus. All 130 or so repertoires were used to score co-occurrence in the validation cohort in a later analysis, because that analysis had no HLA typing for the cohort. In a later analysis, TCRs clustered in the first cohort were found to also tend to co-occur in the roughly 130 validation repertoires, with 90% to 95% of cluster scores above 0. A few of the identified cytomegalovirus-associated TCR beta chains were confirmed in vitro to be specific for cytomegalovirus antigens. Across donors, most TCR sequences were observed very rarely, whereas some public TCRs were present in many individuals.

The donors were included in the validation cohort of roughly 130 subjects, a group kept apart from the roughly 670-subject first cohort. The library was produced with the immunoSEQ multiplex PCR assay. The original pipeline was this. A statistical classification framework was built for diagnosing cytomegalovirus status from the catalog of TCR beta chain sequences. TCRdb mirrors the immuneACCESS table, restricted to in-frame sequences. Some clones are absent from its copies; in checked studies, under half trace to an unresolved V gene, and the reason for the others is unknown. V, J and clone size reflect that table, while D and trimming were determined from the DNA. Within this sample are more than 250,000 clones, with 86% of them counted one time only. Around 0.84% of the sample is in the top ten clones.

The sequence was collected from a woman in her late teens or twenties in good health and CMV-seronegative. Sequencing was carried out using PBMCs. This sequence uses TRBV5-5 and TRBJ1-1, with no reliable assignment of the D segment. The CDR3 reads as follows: CASSLPGLTEAFF. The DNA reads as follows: TGTGCCAGCAGCTTGCCAGGACTCACTGAAGCTTTCTTT.